Each of the 3 T cell receptor beta chains below was sequenced from the same sample in a study of T cell responses to AZD1222 COVID-19 vaccine. Sequencing used immunoSEQ multiplex PCR; TCRdb keeps in-frame clones, though not all of them. This sample carries about 150,000 clones, about 93% of them seen once, and the ten largest clones take around 5%. The specimen comprised peripheral blood, sampled on day 0 of AZD1222 vaccination. Every receptor here comes from an adult in good health.

CDR3 sequence (DNA): TGTGCCAGCAGCTTAGGGGTCGAGGAGACCCAGTACTTC. Its translation: CASSLGVEETQYF. This chain connects TRBV7-7 to TRBJ2-5, with unresolved D. V was pared by 1 base and J by 5 bases, with 8 bases between. Looked up from germline, CDR1 is SSHAT and CDR2 is FNYEAQ (reference sequence). This CDR3 is 13 amino acids long.

J is TRBJ2-6 and V is TRBV24-1; D is undetermined. There are 13 residues in the CDR3. Germline lookup yields CDR1 KGHDR and CDR2 SFDVKD. V lost 6 bases to trimming and J lost 2 bases, with 4 bases between them. The CDR3 here is CATSRAGANVLTF. DNA for the CDR3: TGTGCCACCAGTAGGGCTGGGGCCAACGTCCTGACTTTC.

V gene TRBV7-6 combines with J gene TRBJ2-1, with TRBD2 matching 12 bases. The germline CDR1 and CDR2 sequences are SGHVS and FNYEAQ. Losses at the gene ends were 4 bases for V and 1 base for J; bases not matched to a gene: 5. The CDR3 totals 17 residues. The CDR3 spells CASSSRLAGESYNEQFF. DNA for the CDR3: TGTGCCAGCAGCTCGCGACTAGCGGGAGAATCCTACAATGAGCAGTTCTTC.